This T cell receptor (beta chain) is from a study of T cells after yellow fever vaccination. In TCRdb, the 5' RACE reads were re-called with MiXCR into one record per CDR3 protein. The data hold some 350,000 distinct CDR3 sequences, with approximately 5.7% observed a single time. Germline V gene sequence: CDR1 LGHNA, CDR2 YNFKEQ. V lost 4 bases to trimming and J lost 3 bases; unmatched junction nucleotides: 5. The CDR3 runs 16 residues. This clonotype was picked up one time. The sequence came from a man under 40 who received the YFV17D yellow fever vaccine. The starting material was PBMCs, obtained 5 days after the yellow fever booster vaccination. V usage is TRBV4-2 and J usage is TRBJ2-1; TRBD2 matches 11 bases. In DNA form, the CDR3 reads TGTGCCAGCAGCCCGGGACTAGCGGCATTCTACAATGAGCAGTTCTTC. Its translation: CASSPGLAAFYNEQFF.